This T cell receptor (beta chain) was identified in a study of T cells in Graves' hyperthyroidism and ophthalmopathy. Amplified regions were TCR beta CDR3 sequences from RNA transcripts. The HTBI primer set was used in a first-round RT-PCR of the TCR CDR3. A single record per CDR3 protein comes from TCRdb applying MiXCR to the multiplex PCR reads. There are about 610,000 distinct CDR3 sequences in the sample; approximately 15% occur only once, and roughly 4.5% lies in the top ten. Trimming removed 9 bases from V and 4 bases from J; junction bases left unmatched: 14. This CDR3 comprises 15 residues. Germline assignment: CDR1 MNHEY and CDR2 SMNVEV (reference sequence).

The chain has TRBV27 and TRBJ2-7; 8 positions agree with TRBD1. This clonotype originated in a woman in her 40s with Graves' ophthalmopathy. Sequenced material: blood. The CDR3 here is CASSRAGQGQYEQYF. The CDR3 DNA follows: TGTGCCAGTTCCCGTGCCGGACAGGGTCAATACGAGCAGTACTTC.